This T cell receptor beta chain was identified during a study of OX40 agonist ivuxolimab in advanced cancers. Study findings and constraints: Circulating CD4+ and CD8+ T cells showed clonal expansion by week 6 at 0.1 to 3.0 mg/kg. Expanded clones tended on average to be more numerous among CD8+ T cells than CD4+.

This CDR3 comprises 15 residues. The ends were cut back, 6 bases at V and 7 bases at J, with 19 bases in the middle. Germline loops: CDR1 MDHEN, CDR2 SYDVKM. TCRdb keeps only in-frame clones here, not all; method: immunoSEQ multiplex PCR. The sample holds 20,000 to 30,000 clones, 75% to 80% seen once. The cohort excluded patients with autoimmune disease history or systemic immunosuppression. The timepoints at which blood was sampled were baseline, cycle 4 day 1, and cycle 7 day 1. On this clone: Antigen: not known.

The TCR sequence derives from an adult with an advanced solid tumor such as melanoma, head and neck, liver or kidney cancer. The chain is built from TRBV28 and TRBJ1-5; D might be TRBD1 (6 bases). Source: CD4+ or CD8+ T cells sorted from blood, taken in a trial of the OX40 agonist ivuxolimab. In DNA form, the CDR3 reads TGTGCCAGCAGCCGCAGGGGACTGGGGGTCCAGCCCCAGCATTTT. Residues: CASSRRGLGVQPQHF.